This paragraph covers one T cell receptor (beta chain) sequence. No antigen is known for it. This sample is drawn from a study of T cell responses to AZD1222 COVID-19 vaccine. Overall study findings and caveats: Per reports, nearly half of all spike-specific TCRs target regions that are unmutated in variants. After two AZD1222 doses, spike-specific TCR breadth and depth rose versus day 0. Spike was spanned by vaccine-associated CD4 TCRs, which were dominant at 160-218 and 743-854.

TCRdb keeps only in-frame clones here, not all; method: immunoSEQ multiplex PCR. Of 120,000 to 150,000 clones in the sample, about nine tenths were seen once. This CDR3 is 15 amino acids long. Germline lookup yields CDR1 SGDLS and CDR2 YYNGEE. V lost 3 bases to trimming and J lost 4 bases; unmatched junction nucleotides: 9. Second-dose intervals of approximately 4 or approximately 12 weeks were pooled. This sequence was found in an adult who received the AZD1222 COVID-19 vaccine. Sample: peripheral blood, taken 28 days after the second AZD1222 dose. The chain couples TRBV9 to TRBJ1-1, with TRBD1 matching over 7 bases. CDR3 coding DNA: TGTGCCAGCAGCGCCGGGGGAGGGGGCCTCACTGAAGCTTTCTTT. It specifies CASSAGGGGLTEAFF.